There are a few counts of the clone carrying this T cell receptor beta chain. The data stem from a study of beta chain features in type 1 diabetes. The whole isolated RNA underwent reverse transcription, so sequencing captured expressed TCRB transcripts. Sequencing was performed with immunoSEQ multiplex PCR; in TCRdb, only in-frame clones are kept and a portion is missing. The sample holds almost 350,000 clones; about 18% are singletons and the top ten take 0.044%. CDR3 size: 13 residues. From germline, CDR1 is SQVTM and CDR2 ANQGSEA. Trimming at V came to 5 bases and at J to 0 bases, leaving 2 bases not matched to a gene.

V is TRBV29-1 and J is TRBJ2-3; 7 nucleotides align to TRBD1. The clonotype originates from a woman younger than 30 in good health. Sequencing was carried out using naive CD4+ T cells from blood. In DNA, the CDR3 is TGCAGCGTTTCGACAGGGAGCACAGATACGCAGTATTTT. It specifies CSVSTGSTDTQYF.